There are a few counts of the clone carrying this T cell receptor beta chain. This CDR3 spans 15 amino acids. The germline CDR1 and CDR2 sequences are MNHNY and SVGAGI (reference sequence). The junction had 8 bases not matched to a gene; V was cut back by 6 bases and J by 1 base. Noted treatment: approximately 18 received Ad26.COV2.S at low or high dose, single or two shots; about 5 received placebo; per-sample allocation not given. At day 63 after the first vaccine or placebo injection, samples were drawn. Data came from immunoSEQ multiplex PCR; TCRdb stores just in-frame clones and leaves some out. Here the sample spans around 400,000 clones, around 89% being singletons. The data belong to a study of Ad26.COV2.S vaccination and SARS-CoV-2 variants.

The receptor's source is a person aged 18-65 years who received the Ad26.COV2.S COVID-19 vaccine or a placebo. The chain employs TRBV6-6 and TRBJ1-1; 7 bases match TRBD1. The starting material was peripheral blood, obtained in a trial of Ad26.COV2.S vaccine versus placebo. In DNA, the CDR3 is TGTGCCAGCAGGACAACAGGGGTTGGGAACACTGAAGCTTTCTTT. Translated: CASRTTGVGNTEAFF.